This TCR beta chain was sequenced for a study of shared clonotypes between healthy human individuals. Across the study: A couple of female and three male donors aged 18 to 49 were enrolled. Notes on the study in general: It was the non-shared clonotypes that had lower generation probabilities than clonotypes shared by all four donors.

CD8 memory was a combination of CD45RO+ cells and CCR7-negative CD45RA+ TemRA cells. Of note for this clone: The antigen is not known.

Deep-level settings were used for running the assay. TCRdb's copy holds only in-frame clones and misses some; the assay was immunoSEQ multiplex PCR. The table includes 600,000 to 750,000 clones, around 91% detected once. The source of this sequence is a man aged 18-30 years in good health. Some clones in this sample may be carry-over from other donors' samples. Sequenced sample: memory CD8+ T cells from PBMCs. Described subset: CD45RO+ cells pooled with CCR7-negative TemRA cells.

CDR3 DNA sequence: TGTGCCAGCAGCGTAGGAAGTAGGGCAGGGAAGCAGTTCTTC. Protein: CASSVGSRAGKQFF. The gene calls are TRBV9 and TRBJ2-1, with TRBD1 as a possible D gene (5 bases). The CDR3 sequence is 14 residues long. Germline assignment: CDR1 SGDLS and CDR2 YYNGEE. V was clipped by 0 bases and J by 11 bases, with 15 bases between them.